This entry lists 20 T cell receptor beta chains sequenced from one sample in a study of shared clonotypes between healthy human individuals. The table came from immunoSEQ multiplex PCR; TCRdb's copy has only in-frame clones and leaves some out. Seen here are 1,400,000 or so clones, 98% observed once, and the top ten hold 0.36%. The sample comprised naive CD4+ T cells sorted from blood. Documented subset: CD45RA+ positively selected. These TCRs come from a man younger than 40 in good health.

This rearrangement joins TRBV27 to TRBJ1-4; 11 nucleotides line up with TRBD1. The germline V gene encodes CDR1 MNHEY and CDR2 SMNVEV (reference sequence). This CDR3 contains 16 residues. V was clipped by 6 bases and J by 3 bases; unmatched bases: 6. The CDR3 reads CASRGTGGGSNEKLFF. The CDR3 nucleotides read TGTGCCAGCAGAGGGACAGGGGGAGGATCTAATGAAAAACTGTTTTTT.

The CDR3 sequence is CASSLEYGDNEQFF. The CDR3 DNA sequence: TGTGCCAGCAGCTTGGAATATGGTGACAATGAGCAGTTCTTC. The genes are TRBV5-4 and TRBJ2-1; no definite D call. This CDR3 has 14 residues. Trimming pared 0 bases from V and 5 bases from J, leaving 9 bases between. Germline-derived CDR1 and CDR2 are SGHNT and YYREEE (reference sequence).

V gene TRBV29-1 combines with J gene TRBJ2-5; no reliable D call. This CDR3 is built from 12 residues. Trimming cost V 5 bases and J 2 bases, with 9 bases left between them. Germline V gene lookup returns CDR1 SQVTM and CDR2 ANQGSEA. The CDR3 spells CSVLTAQETQYF. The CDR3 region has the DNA TGCAGCGTTTTAACGGCACAAGAGACCCAGTACTTC.

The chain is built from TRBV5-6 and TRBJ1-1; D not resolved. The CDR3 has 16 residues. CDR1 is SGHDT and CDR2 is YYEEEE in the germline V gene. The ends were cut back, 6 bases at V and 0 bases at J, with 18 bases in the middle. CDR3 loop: CASTSGPQLMNTEAFF. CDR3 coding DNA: TGTGCCAGCACCTCGGGCCCCCAGTTAATGAACACTGAAGCTTTCTTT.

The chain's CDR3 is CASSTLAGASTGELFF. The CDR3 region has the DNA TGCGCCAGCAGCACCCTAGCGGGAGCTAGCACCGGGGAGCTGTTTTTT. The J gene is TRBJ2-2, the V gene TRBV5-1, with TRBD2 matching 10 bases. The CDR3 runs 16 residues. With V trimmed by 4 bases and J by 4 bases, 7 bases remained unmatched. The V gene's germline CDR1 is SGHRS and CDR2 YFSETQ.

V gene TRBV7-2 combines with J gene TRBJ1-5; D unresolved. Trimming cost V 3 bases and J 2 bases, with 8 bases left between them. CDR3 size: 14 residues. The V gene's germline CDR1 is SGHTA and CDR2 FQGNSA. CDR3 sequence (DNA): TGTGCCAGCAGCTTTGCGAGTGGCAATCAGCCCCAGCATTTT. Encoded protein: CASSFASGNQPQHF.

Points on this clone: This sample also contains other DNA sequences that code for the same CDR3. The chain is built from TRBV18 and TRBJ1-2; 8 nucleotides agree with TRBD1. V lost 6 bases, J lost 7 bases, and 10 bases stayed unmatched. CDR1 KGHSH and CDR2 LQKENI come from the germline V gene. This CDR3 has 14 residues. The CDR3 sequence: CASSPLGQGGGYTF. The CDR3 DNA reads TGTGCCAGCTCTCCCCTCGGACAGGGCGGTGGCTACACCTTC.

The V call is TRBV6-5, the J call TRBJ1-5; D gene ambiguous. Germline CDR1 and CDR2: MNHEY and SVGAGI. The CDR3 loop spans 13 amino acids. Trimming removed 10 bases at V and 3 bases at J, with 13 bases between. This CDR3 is CAIRGGLNQPQHF. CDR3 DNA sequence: TGTGCCATCCGGGGTGGGCTCAATCAGCCCCAGCATTTT.

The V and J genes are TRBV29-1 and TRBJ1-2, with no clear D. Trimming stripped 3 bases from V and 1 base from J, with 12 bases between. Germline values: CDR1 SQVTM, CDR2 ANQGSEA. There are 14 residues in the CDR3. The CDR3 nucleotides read TGCAGCGTTGACGCCCGGAAAGTTAACTATGGCTACACCTTC. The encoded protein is CSVDARKVNYGYTF.

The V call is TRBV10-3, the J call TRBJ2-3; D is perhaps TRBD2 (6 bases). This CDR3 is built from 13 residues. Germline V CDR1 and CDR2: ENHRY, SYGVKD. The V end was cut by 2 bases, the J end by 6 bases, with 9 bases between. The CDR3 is CAISERLGDTQYF. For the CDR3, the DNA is TGTGCCATCAGTGAGAGACTAGGGGATACGCAGTATTTT.

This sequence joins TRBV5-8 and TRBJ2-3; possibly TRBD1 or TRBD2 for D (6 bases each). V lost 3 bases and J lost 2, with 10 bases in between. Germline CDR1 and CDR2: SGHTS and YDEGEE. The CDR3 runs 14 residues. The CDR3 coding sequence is TGTGCCAGCAGCTCCTGGGGGGCCACAGATACGCAGTATTTT. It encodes CASSSWGATDTQYF.

The CDR3 is CASSLRRGGPYQETQYF. The CDR3 coding sequence is TGTGCCAGCAGCTTAAGGAGGGGCGGCCCTTACCAAGAGACCCAGTACTTC. The rearrangement links TRBV11-2 to TRBJ2-5; D is perhaps TRBD2 (6 bases). This CDR3 is built from 17 residues. Trimming removed 2 bases from V and 0 bases from J, with 16 bases in between. Germline-derived CDR1 and CDR2 are SGHAT and FQNNGV. Full variable domain (outside the CDR3, taken from reference TRBV11-2 and TRBJ2-5): EAGVAQSPRYKIIEKRQSVAFWCNPISGHATLYWYQQILGQGPKLLIQFQNNGVVDDSQLPKDRFSAERLKGVDSTLKIQPAKLEDSAVYLCASSLRRGGPYQETQYFGPGTRLLVL.

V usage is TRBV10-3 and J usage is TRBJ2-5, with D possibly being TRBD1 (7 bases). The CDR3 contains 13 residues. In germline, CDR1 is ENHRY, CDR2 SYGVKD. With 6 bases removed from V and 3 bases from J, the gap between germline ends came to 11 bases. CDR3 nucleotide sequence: TGTGCCATCAGCCAGGGGGAGGAAGAGACCCAGTACTTC. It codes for CAISQGEEETQYF.

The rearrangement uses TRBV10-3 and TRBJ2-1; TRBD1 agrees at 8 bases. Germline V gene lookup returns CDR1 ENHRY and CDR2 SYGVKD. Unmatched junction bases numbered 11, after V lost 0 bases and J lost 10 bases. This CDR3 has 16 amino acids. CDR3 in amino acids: CAISESSQGVAGEQFF. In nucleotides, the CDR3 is TGTGCCATCAGTGAGTCGTCACAGGGGGTCGCCGGGGAGCAGTTCTTC.

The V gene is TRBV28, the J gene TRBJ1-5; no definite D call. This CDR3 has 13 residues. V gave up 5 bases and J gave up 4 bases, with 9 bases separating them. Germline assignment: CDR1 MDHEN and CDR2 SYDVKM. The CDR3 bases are TGTGCCAGCAGTCCCTCCCCTAATCAGCCCCAGCATTTT. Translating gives CASSPSPNQPQHF.

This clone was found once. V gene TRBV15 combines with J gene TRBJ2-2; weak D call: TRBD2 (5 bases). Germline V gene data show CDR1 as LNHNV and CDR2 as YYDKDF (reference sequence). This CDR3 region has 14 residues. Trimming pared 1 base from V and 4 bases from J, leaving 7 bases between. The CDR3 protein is CATSRAGFTGELFF. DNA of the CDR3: TGTGCCACCAGCAGAGCGGGGTTCACCGGGGAGCTGTTTTTT.

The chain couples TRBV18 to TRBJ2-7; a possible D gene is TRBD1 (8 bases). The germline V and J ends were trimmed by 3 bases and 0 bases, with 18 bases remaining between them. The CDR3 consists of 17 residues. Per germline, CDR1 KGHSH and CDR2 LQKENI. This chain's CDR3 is CASSPVLTGEGSYEQYF. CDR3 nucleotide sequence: TGTGCCAGCTCACCCGTCCTGACAGGGGAGGGCTCCTACGAGCAGTACTTC.

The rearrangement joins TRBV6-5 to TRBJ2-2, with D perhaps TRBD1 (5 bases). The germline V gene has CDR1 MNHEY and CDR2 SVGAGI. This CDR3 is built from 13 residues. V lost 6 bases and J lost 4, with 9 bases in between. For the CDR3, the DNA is TGTGCCAGCAGACGACAGCTCACCGGGGAGCTGTTTTTT. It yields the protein CASRRQLTGELFF.

This chain's CDR3 is CASSPGHNSEQFF. The CDR3 coding sequence is TGTGCCAGCAGCCCTGGACACAACTCCGAGCAGTTCTTC. This sequence joins TRBV5-4 and TRBJ2-1; D is possibly TRBD1 (5 bases). Germline V gives CDR1 SGHNT, CDR2 YYREEE (reference sequence). The CDR3 spans 13 residues. V shed 4 bases and J shed 10 bases, with 15 bases lying between them.

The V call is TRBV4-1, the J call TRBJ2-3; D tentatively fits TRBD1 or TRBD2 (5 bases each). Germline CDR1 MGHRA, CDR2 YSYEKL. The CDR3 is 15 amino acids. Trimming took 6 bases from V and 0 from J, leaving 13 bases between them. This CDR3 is CASSRDGVSTDTQYF. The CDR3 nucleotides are TGCGCCAGCAGTCGGGACGGAGTAAGCACAGATACGCAGTATTTT.